This entry concerns a single T cell receptor beta chain. This clonotype has just a few counts. The clone's antigen remains unknown. Base quality data are lacking; no much larger clone is found one base away. In the germline V gene (reference sequence), CDR1 corresponds to SGHKS and CDR2 to YYEKEE. Trimmed from V: 0 bases; trimmed from J: 7 bases; junction bases lacking a gene match: 3. The CDR3 spans 14 residues, from the cysteine through the phenylalanine. Of all the DNA, just the CDR3 is kept, 42 bases in frame from base 1. The sequencer was an Illumina HiSeq 1500. The public reads were reanalyzed by TCRdb: fastp trimming at Q25, MiXCR alignment, in-frame beta chains only. Each CDR3 protein appears once, grouped with its most common genes and DNA. The sample includes 290,000 or so distinct CDR3 sequences, with roughly 23% observed a single time. Over 11% of the sample is taken by the ten largest. These data are taken from a study of T cell repertoires in cytomegalovirus infection (dated by TCRdb to between 2018 and 2021). The study in broad terms: Donor HLA type was relevant to the analysis, because carriage of CMV infection together with the matching HLA type was indicated by public TCR beta signatures. Study-wide conclusions, independent of this receptor: In both this cohort and an independent cohort of 350 to 400 donors, the cumulative frequency of public TCR beta family members distinguished carriers of CMV infection plus the relevant HLA type. The ex vivo response was dominated by HLA-C-restricted CMV-specific TCR beta clonotypes, and the single most frequent clonotype in two of eight donors was supplied by these HLA-C-restricted clonotypes.

The V gene is TRBV5-5 and the J gene is TRBJ1-4, with 7 bases in between that match TRBD1. This sequence originates from a human donor in good health (CMV status not recorded). Some clones in this sample may be carry-over from other donors' samples. Source material: PBMCs. The CDR3 corresponds to CASSLDRGGEKLFF. The base sequence is TGTGCCAGCAGCTTGGACAGGGGAGGTGAAAAACTGTTTTTT.